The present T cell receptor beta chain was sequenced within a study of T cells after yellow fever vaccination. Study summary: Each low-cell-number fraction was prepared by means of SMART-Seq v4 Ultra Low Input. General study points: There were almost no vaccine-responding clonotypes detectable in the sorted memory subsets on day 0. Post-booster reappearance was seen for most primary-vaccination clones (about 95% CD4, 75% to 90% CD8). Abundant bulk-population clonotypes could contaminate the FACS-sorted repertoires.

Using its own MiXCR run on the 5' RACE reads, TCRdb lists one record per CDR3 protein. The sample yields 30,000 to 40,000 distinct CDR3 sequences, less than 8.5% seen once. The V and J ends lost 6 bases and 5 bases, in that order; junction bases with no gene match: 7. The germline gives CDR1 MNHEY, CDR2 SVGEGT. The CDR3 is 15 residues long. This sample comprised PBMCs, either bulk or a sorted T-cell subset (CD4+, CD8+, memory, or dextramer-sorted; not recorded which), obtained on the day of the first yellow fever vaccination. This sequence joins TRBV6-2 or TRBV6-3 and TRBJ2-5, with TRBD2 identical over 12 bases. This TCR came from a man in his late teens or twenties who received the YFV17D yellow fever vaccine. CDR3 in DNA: TGTGCCAGCAGCCGCCGACTAGCGGGGGTGGAGACCCAGTACTTC. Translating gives CASSRRLAGVETQYF.